The present T cell receptor beta chain was sequenced within a study of T cells in Graves' hyperthyroidism and ophthalmopathy. From RNA transcripts, TCR beta CDR3 regions were amplified. Using the HTBI primer set, a first-round RT-PCR was run on the TCR CDR3. TCRdb analysed the multiplex PCR reads with MiXCR anew, one entry per CDR3 protein. The sample comprises hundreds of thousands of distinct CDR3 sequences, 15% to 20% of which are singletons, and less than 4.5% rests with the top ten. It was considered stable Graves' hyperthyroidism when ophthalmopathy did not progress within 18 months. CDR3 length: 20 amino acids. Trimming cost V 3 bases and J 2 bases; bases outside gene matches: 10. In this sample, this clonotype turned up a few times.

The receptor was derived from a woman aged 25 to 39 with Graves' hyperthyroidism. The chain uses TRBV12-3 or TRBV12-4 and TRBJ2-1; 16 bases are shared with TRBD2. The sample was blood. The chain's CDR3 is CASSLGTGLAGGPAYNEQFF. The CDR3 DNA is TGTGCCAGCAGTTTGGGGACGGGACTAGCGGGAGGGCCGGCCTACAATGAGCAGTTCTTC.